This T cell receptor (beta chain) was sequenced for a study of T cell repertoires and HLA-DP antigens. The overall study: A couple of male donors and one female donor spanned ages 18-to-29 through 60-to-69.

Untouched CD4+ T cells were bead-isolated from PBMC at around 98% purity. With regard to this clone: What it recognizes is unknown.

Trimming cost V 3 bases and J 6 bases, with 18 bases left between them. The length of the CDR3 is 15 residues. Per germline, CDR1 MNHEY and CDR2 SVGAGI. Points from the study as a whole: Against one allele, clones undetected before culture averaged approximately 36%; against the other, 50.6%.

The primer mix covered 54 TRBV segments and 13 TRBJ segments. Assay: immunoSEQ multiplex PCR; the TCRdb copy retains only in-frame clones and omits some. The sample has about 110,000 clones, 80% to 95% seen once. The genes are TRBV6-5 and TRBJ2-7; D unresolved. The material sequenced was CD4+ T cells from PBMCs. The sequence derives from a woman aged 18 to 35 in good health and CMV-seronegative. The CDR3 nucleotides read TGTGCCAGCAGTTATGACCCAACTCTTAGAACCGAGCAGTACTTC. Translating gives CASSYDPTLRTEQYF.